A selection of T cell receptor beta chains follows, all from one sample in a study of breast tumors, draining lymph nodes, adjacent tissues. TCRdb redid the calling of the multiplex PCR reads with MiXCR, one entry per CDR3 protein. The data show 200,000 or so distinct CDR3 sequences, about 32% seen once. Source material: axillary lymph node tissue. The origin of the receptors is a female donor with breast cancer. Some clones in this sample may be carry-over from other donors' samples. The CDR3 runs from the conserved cysteine through the conserved F or W. Fields, in order: V gene, clone size, J gene, D gene, CDR3 DNA, CDR3 protein. The D gene is left open where the match is weak. Clone sizes are given selectively: once, few, many, or a class where the clone is expanded.

TRBV4-2	-	TRBJ2-2	TRBD2	TGTGCCAGCAGACCACTAGCGGGGGGTCCGAACACCGGGGAGCTGTTTTTT	CASRPLAGGPNTGELFF
TRBV4-3	-	TRBJ2-5	TRBD1	TGCGCCAGCAGCCACCACAGGGGGGAGACCCAGTACTTC	CASSHHRGETQYF
TRBV6-2/TRBV6-3	many	TRBJ1-6	TRBD1	TGTGCCAGCAGTTACCGTGGACAGGGGAAGAGATCCTATAATTCACCCCTCCACTTT	CASSYRGQGKRSYNSPLHF
TRBV20-1	-	TRBJ2-6	TRBD2	TGCAGTGCTATCGGACTAGCGGGGGCCAACGTCCTGACTTTC	CSAIGLAGANVLTF
TRBV2	many	TRBJ1-6	TRBD1	TGTGCCAGCAGGGAGGGGGACAGGGGGAATTCACCCCTCCACTTT	CASREGDRGNSPLHF
TRBV7-3	-	TRBJ1-4	-	TGTGCCAGCAGCTTAACTCCTGGTCGAGTCGGCTACAATGAAAAACTGTTTTTT	CASSLTPGRVGYNEKLFF
TRBV12-3/TRBV12-4	-	TRBJ2-7	TRBD1	TGTGCCAGCTCGCACCCAGGGGGCGTATCATACGAGCAGTACTTC	CASSHPGGVSYEQYF
TRBV5-8	many	TRBJ2-5	-	TGTGCCAGCAGCTTGTTTGGGTTTCAAGAGACCCAGTACTTC	CASSLFGFQETQYF
TRBV9	-	TRBJ2-1	TRBD2	TGTGCCAGCAGTGGGCGGGGGGGTTGGGGGGCCGACGAGCAGTTCTTC	CASSGRGGWGADEQFF
TRBV20-1	many	TRBJ2-1	-	TGCAGTGCTTACCAAGCGGCTTCCCGGGGGCAGTTCTTC	CSAYQAASRGQFF
TRBV5-8	many	TRBJ1-2	-	TGTGCCAGCAGCTTGGGAAGGGCGAGGGATGGCTACACCTTC	CASSLGRARDGYTF
TRBV5-1	many	TRBJ2-3	-	TGCGCCAGCAGCTTCGGGGGAGAGACAGATACGCAGTATTTT	CASSFGGETDTQYF
TRBV6-2/TRBV6-3	-	TRBJ2-2	TRBD2	TGTGCCAGCAGGGTCACTAGCGGGAGTGTCACCGGGGAGCTGTTTTTT	CASRVTSGSVTGELFF
TRBV7-2	-	TRBJ1-1	-	TGTGCCAGCAGCTTAGCGGGGCGGGTAGACACTGAAGCTTTCTTT	CASSLAGRVDTEAFF
TRBV20-1	many	TRBJ2-1	TRBD2	TGCAGTGCTAGAGTTTGGACTAGCGGGAGCTTTCAAGGCGATGAGCAGTTCTTC	CSARVWTSGSFQGDEQFF
TRBV7-7	-	TRBJ2-1	-	TGTGCTAGCAGCCCCCCTAATGCGGCCTTTCTGTTCTTC	CASSPPNAAFLFF
TRBV20-1	many	TRBJ1-6	-	TGCAGTGCTAGGGGCAGGGGCAGTGAATCCTATAATTCACCCCTCCACTTT	CSARGRGSESYNSPLHF
TRBV30	many	TRBJ1-2	TRBD1	TGTGCCTGGAGGCTACCAGGGGGCAGAGGCTACACCTTC	CAWRLPGGRGYTF
TRBV19	many	TRBJ1-2	-	TGTGCCAGTAGTATCAGGGAGTACTATGGCTACACCTTC	CASSIREYYGYTF
TRBV2	many	TRBJ1-2	-	TGTGCCAGCAGTGAATGGGCCGTAAAAAATGGCTACACCTTC	CASSEWAVKNGYTF
TRBV14	many	TRBJ2-2	-	TGTGCCAGCAGCCAAGTTGGAATCACCGGGGAGCTGTTTTTT	CASSQVGITGELFF
TRBV28	-	TRBJ2-2	TRBD2	TGTGCCAGCAGGCCCTCTGGACTAGCGGGAGGGCCAAACACCGGGGAGCTGTTTTTT	CASRPSGLAGGPNTGELFF
TRBV9	-	TRBJ1-3	TRBD1	TGTGCCAGCAGCGATCCTCGGGACAGGTCTCCTAAATCTGGAAACACCATATATTTT	CASSDPRDRSPKSGNTIYF
TRBV12-3/TRBV12-4	many	TRBJ2-6	-	TGTGCCAGCAGTTGGGCCGCCCCTGGGGCCAACGTCCTGACTTTC	CASSWAAPGANVLTF
TRBV11-2	many	TRBJ2-1	TRBD2	TGTGCCAGCAGCCCGCTAGCGGGGGGCCGCAATGAGCAGTTCTTC	CASSPLAGGRNEQFF
TRBV28	many	TRBJ2-1	TRBD1	TGTGCCAGCACCCAGGACAGGGTAGGCAATGAGCAGTTCTTC	CASTQDRVGNEQFF
TRBV6-1	-	TRBJ2-6	TRBD2	TGTGCCAGCAGTGGGGAGGGGTCTGGGGCCAACGTCCTGACTTTC	CASSGEGSGANVLTF
TRBV11-2	once	TRBJ2-7	-	TGTGCCAGCAGCCAATCAGGGGAAAACGAGCAGTACTTC	CASSQSGENEQYF
TRBV25-1	-	TRBJ2-1	TRBD1	TGTGCCAGCAGTGACCTTGGCAGGGGGTCTAACAATGAGCAGTTCTTC	CASSDLGRGSNNEQFF
TRBV19	-	TRBJ2-7	TRBD1	TGTGCCTGGAGTGTACGGCCTGGGACAGGGCAATTCAGCTCCTACGCGCAGTACTTC	CAWSVRPGTGQFSSYAQYF
TRBV6-5	many	TRBJ2-6	TRBD2	TGTGCCAGCAGGGGAGGGGCGCTGGCTGGGGCCAACGTCCTGACTTTC	CASRGGALAGANVLTF
TRBV2	-	TRBJ2-5	-	TGTGCCAGCAGTAAGTACAGGGAGGACAACCAAGAGACCCAGTACTTC	CASSKYREDNQETQYF
TRBV19	many	TRBJ1-4	TRBD1	TGTGCCAGTAGTGGGACAGGGACGGTCGGCGAAAAACTGTTTTTT	CASSGTGTVGEKLFF
TRBV18	-	TRBJ1-1	TRBD1	TGTGCCAGCTCACCCGCGACAGGGTGGGCGAACACTGAAGCTTTCTTT	CASSPATGWANTEAFF
TRBV6-2/TRBV6-3	-	TRBJ1-2	TRBD1	TGTGCCAGCAGTAACAGGGGGCCTTCTAGTGGCTACACCTTC	CASSNRGPSSGYTF
TRBV7-2	many	TRBJ1-5	-	TGTGCCAGCAGCCCCCCCGGGGTGAGGCCCCAGCATTTT	CASSPPGVRPQHF
TRBV5-1	-	TRBJ1-3	-	TGCGCCAGCAGCTCCGAGGCCTCTGGAAACACCATATATTTT	CASSSEASGNTIYF
TRBV7-8	many	TRBJ1-6	TRBD1	TGTGCCAGCAGCTCACGGGACAGGGCAGGAAATTCACCCCTCCACTTT	CASSSRDRAGNSPLHF
TRBV30	-	TRBJ1-1	-	TGTGCCTGGAGTGTAACCTTGGAAGCTTTCTTT	CAWSVTLEAFF
TRBV10-3	-	TRBJ1-1	-	TGTGCCATCGGCAACAGGGAGTTGACTGAAGCTTTCTTT	CAIGNRELTEAFF
TRBV13	-	TRBJ2-7	-	TGTGCCAGCAGCATACATTCAGGGGCCTACGAGCAGTACTTC	CASSIHSGAYEQYF
TRBV20-1	many	TRBJ2-7	TRBD2	TGCAGTACCACGGGAGATAGCGGGCCTACCTACGAGCAGTACTTC	CSTTGDSGPTYEQYF
TRBV5-8	many	TRBJ2-5	TRBD2	TGTGCCAGCAGCTCCTCACCCCCTAGCGGGGGTTCGGAGACCCAGTACTTC	CASSSSPPSGGSETQYF
TRBV24-1	many	TRBJ2-3	TRBD2	TGTGCCACCAGTGACCGGGGGGGAGCGCCTAGCACAGATACGCAGTATTTT	CATSDRGGAPSTDTQYF
TRBV20-1	-	TRBJ2-2	TRBD2	TGCAGTGCTAGGGGACTAGCGGGAGGGCCGAACACCGGGGAGCTGTTTTTT	CSARGLAGGPNTGELFF
TRBV5-8	many	TRBJ1-2	TRBD1	TGTGCCAGCAGCCCTACAGGGGGCTATGGCTACACCTTC	CASSPTGGYGYTF
TRBV4-1	-	TRBJ2-2	TRBD1	TGCGCCAGCAGCCAACAGGGGGCGAACACCGGGGAGCTGTTTTTT	CASSQQGANTGELFF
TRBV10-3	many	TRBJ1-2	TRBD1	TGTGCCATCAACCCACAGGGGGCGGTCTATGGCTACACCTTC	CAINPQGAVYGYTF
TRBV20-1	many	TRBJ2-1	TRBD2	TGCAGTGTTCAATCGCGGGGGGGCGGGGGGTTCTACAATGAGCAGTTCTTC	CSVQSRGGGGFYNEQFF
TRBV9	-	TRBJ2-7	TRBD2	TGTGCCTGCAGCCCCTTTGCGGGAGTAAACGAGCAGTCCTTC	CACSPFAGVNEQSF
TRBV12-3/TRBV12-4	many	TRBJ1-6	-	TGTGCCAGCAGCCTGGCGAGAGGACCCCTCCACTTT	CASSLARGPLHF
TRBV10-3	-	TRBJ1-2	-	TGTGCCATCAGTGCGACCGACGAGGCCAACTATGGCTACACCTTC	CAISATDEANYGYTF
TRBV30	many	TRBJ2-1	-	TGTGCCTGGAGTGCAGACGATGAGCAGTTCTTC	CAWSADDEQFF
TRBV6-1	many	TRBJ2-5	-	TGTGCCAGCACCTCCGAGGGCAGCGAAGAGACCCAGTACTTC	CASTSEGSEETQYF
TRBV6-1	many	TRBJ2-2	-	TGTGCCAGCAGGCGGGCCGGGGAGCTGTTTTTT	CASRRAGELFF
TRBV20-1	many	TRBJ1-2	-	TGCAGTGCTAGAGAGACCGGGCCCAACGCCGGCTACACCTTC	CSARETGPNAGYTF
TRBV6-5	-	TRBJ2-3	TRBD2	TGTGCCAGCAGTTACGGGGGGGGGAGCTCAGATACGCAGTATTTT	CASSYGGGSSDTQYF
TRBV4-2	-	TRBJ1-6	-	TGTGCCAGCAGACCACTAGCGGGGGAAAATTCACCCCTCCACTTT	CASRPLAGENSPLHF
TRBV20-1	many	TRBJ2-1	TRBD2	TGCAGTGCTAGAGGCACTAGCGGGGGGCGCGCCGTGGAGCAGTTCTTC	CSARGTSGGRAVEQFF
TRBV18	few	TRBJ2-1	TRBD2	TGTGCCAGCTCACCCCCGGGGGGGCTTCTGGGAAATGAGCAGTTCTTC	CASSPPGGLLGNEQFF